These 20 T cell receptor beta chains were all obtained from the same sample, sequenced in a study of PD-L1 blockade in urothelial cancer. The time point here: pretreatment peripheral blood. The method was immunoSEQ multiplex PCR; TCRdb's version includes in-frame clones alone and lacks a portion of them. The data show 130,000 or so clones, approximately 84% seen once. This specimen consisted of PBMCs, obtained around atezolizumab (anti-PD-L1) treatment. Receptors originate from a man aged 50 or older with urothelial cancer.

This chain links TRBV9 with TRBJ2-7; 9 positions match TRBD1. The junction had 10 bases not matched to a gene; V was cut back by 4 bases and J by 5 bases. Looked up from germline, CDR1 is SGDLS and CDR2 is YYNGEE. The CDR3 length is 15 residues. This CDR3 reads CASSRAGTGINEQYF. The CDR3 region has the DNA TGTGCCAGCAGCAGGGCCGGGACAGGGATCAACGAGCAGTACTTC.

The V gene is TRBV27, the J gene TRBJ2-2; TRBD2 aligns across 12 bases. The V segment lost 8 bases and the J segment 7 bases; nucleotides outside the gene matches: 14. The germline gives CDR1 MNHEY, CDR2 SMNVEV (reference sequence). CDR3 size: 17 residues. As DNA, the CDR3 is TGTGCCAGCCTAAGACTAGCGGGAGCTAGTGGAATCGGGGAGCTGTTTTTT. Its translation: CASLRLAGASGIGELFF.

The V gene is TRBV28, the J gene TRBJ1-2; 10 bases map to TRBD1. Germline V gives CDR1 MDHEN, CDR2 SYDVKM. J lost 7 bases, V lost 8 bases, and 19 bases had no gene match. The CDR3 has 17 amino acids. The CDR3 DNA sequence: TGTGCCAGCGAAAGCGCAGGGACAGGGGCTTCCACTGGTGGCTACACCTTC. Translating gives CASESAGTGASTGGYTF.

The rearrangement joins TRBV7-9 to TRBJ1-4; weak D call: TRBD1 (5 bases). The CDR3 extends over 12 amino acids. V was pared by 5 bases and J by 8 bases, with 9 bases between. The germline CDR1 and CDR2 sequences are SEHNR and FQNEAQ (reference sequence). In nucleotides, the CDR3 is TGTGCCAGCAGCCTCCGGACAGAAAAACTGTTTTTT. Amino acid sequence: CASSLRTEKLFF.

The chain recombines TRBV7-9 with TRBJ2-3; D remains unclear. CDR3 length: 14 residues. Trimming left V 2 bases short and J 7 bases short, with 13 bases between. Germline V gene data show CDR1 as SEHNR and CDR2 as FQNEAQ (reference sequence). This CDR3 is CASSLSEAQNTQYF. DNA of the CDR3: TGTGCCAGCAGCTTATCCGAAGCACAGAATACGCAGTATTTT.

This rearrangement joins TRBV5-6 to TRBJ2-2; maybe TRBD1 (6 bases). The V and J ends lost 3 bases and 2 bases respectively, with 20 bases between them. Germline CDR1 reads SGHDT; CDR2 reads YYEEEE. The CDR3 loop spans 18 amino acids. CDR3 region: CASSWVGGGLSNTGELFF. CDR3 DNA sequence: TGTGCCAGCAGCTGGGTTGGGGGCGGTTTGTCAAACACCGGGGAGCTGTTTTTT.

This chain links TRBV27 with TRBJ2-7, with a weak D call TRBD2 (5 bases). From germline, CDR1 is MNHEY and CDR2 SMNVEV (reference sequence). Trimming left V 2 bases short and J 3 bases short, with 11 bases between. The CDR3 has 14 amino acids. The CDR3 reads CASSLSGPSYEQYF. CDR3 DNA: TGTGCCAGCAGTTTAAGCGGACCAAGCTACGAGCAGTACTTC.

The chain employs TRBV13 and TRBJ2-1; the match to TRBD2 covers 10 bases. The germline V gene has CDR1 PRHDT and CDR2 FYEKMQ (reference sequence). CDR3 size: 16 residues. Trimming at V came to 5 bases and at J to 4 bases, leaving 8 bases not matched to a gene. The CDR3 loop is CASSNRTSGPYNEQFF. The CDR3 bases are TGTGCCAGCAGCAACCGGACTAGCGGACCATACAATGAGCAGTTCTTC.

This clone occurred once. The chain recombines TRBV2 with TRBJ1-5; no definite D call. The V gene lost 7 bases and the J gene lost 9 bases, with 16 bases spanning the gap. CDR1 SNHLY and CDR2 FYNNEI come from the germline V gene. This CDR3 region has 13 residues. The CDR3 bases are TGTGCCAGCACAGTTCGGTTCTCGGGGCCCCAGCATTTT. As protein: CASTVRFSGPQHF.

This clone was found once. The rearrangement uses TRBV28 and TRBJ2-7, with 16 nucleotides matching TRBD2. The V gene's germline CDR1 is MDHEN and CDR2 SYDVKM. V lost 3 bases to trimming and J lost 5 bases; unmatched junction nucleotides: 7. The CDR3 totals 17 residues. The CDR3 DNA sequence: TGTGCCAGCAGTTTGGCGGGACTAGCGGGAGGGTTGGACGAGCAGTACTTC. Protein product: CASSLAGLAGGLDEQYF.

The V call is TRBV5-1, the J call TRBJ2-2; D remains ambiguous. The CDR3 consists of 13 residues. The V gene's germline CDR1 is SGHRS and CDR2 YFSETQ. V lost 0 bases and J 6 bases, leaving 6 bases between the germline ends. CDR3 sequence reads: CASSLVSSGELFF. The CDR3 DNA is TGCGCCAGCAGCTTGGTATCCTCCGGGGAGCTGTTTTTT.

This clone showed up just a few times. This sequence joins TRBV11-1 and TRBJ2-1, with 8 positions matching TRBD1. The CDR3 runs to 15 residues. Germline trimming cut 4 bases from V and 10 bases from J; bases unmatched to any gene: 12. Germline lookup yields CDR1 SGHAT and CDR2 FQDESV (reference sequence). The CDR3 sequence: CASSSPRGTGSEQFF. CDR3 DNA sequence: TGTGCCAGCAGCTCACCTCGCGGGACAGGAAGCGAGCAGTTCTTC.

This rearrangement joins TRBV2 to TRBJ2-2; 7 bases map to TRBD1. Trimming took 1 base from V and 7 from J; bases not matched to a gene: 3. The CDR3 loop spans 14 amino acids. Germline CDR1 is SNHLY and CDR2 is FYNNEI. The CDR3 loop reads CASSEGRGNGELFF. In DNA, the CDR3 is TGTGCCAGCAGTGAAGGCAGGGGGAACGGGGAGCTGTTTTTT. The full variable domain, in which reference TRBV2 and TRBJ2-2 provide the parts outside the CDR3, is EPEVTQTPSHQVTQMGQEVILRCVPISNHLYFYWYRQILGQKVEFLVSFYNNEISEKSEIFDDQFSVERPDGSNFTLKIRSTKLEDSAMYFCASSEGRGNGELFFGEGSRLTVL.

The chain carries TRBV5-4 and TRBJ2-2, with 7 bases lining up with TRBD1. CDR1 and CDR2 (germline): SGHNT, YYREEE (reference sequence). The CDR3 spans 16 residues. J was trimmed by 1 base and V by 0 bases; bases with no gene match: 3. The CDR3 DNA reads as TGTGCCAGCAGCTTGGGACAGGGCCGGAACACCGGGGAGCTGTTTTTT. Protein: CASSLGQGRNTGELFF.

This chain uses TRBV15 with TRBJ2-3; 9 bases line up with TRBD1. The germline V gene encodes CDR1 LNHNV and CDR2 YYDKDF (reference sequence). CDR3 length: 15 residues. The J segment lost 3 bases and the V segment lost 7 bases, leaving 8 bases of the junction unmatched. CDR3 sequence: CATTHDRGTTDTQYF. The CDR3 bases are TGTGCCACCACCCATGACAGGGGGACAACAGATACGCAGTATTTT.

CDR3: CASSPTSGRSIYF. In DNA, the CDR3 is TGTGCCAGCAGCCCGACTAGCGGGAGGAGCATATATTTT. The rearrangement uses TRBV11-3 and TRBJ2-3, with no clear D. The end of the DNA is better explained by TRBJ1-3, so the J call may be wrong. In germline, CDR1 is SGHNT, CDR2 YENEEA. CDR3 size: 13 residues.

This clone occurred once. The DNA of the CDR3 is TGTGCCAGCAGTCAGCGGGAGGGCGGCTATGGCTACACCTTC. Its translation is CASSQREGGYGYTF. The gene calls are TRBV27 and TRBJ1-2; no firm D call. Trimming took off 5 bases at V and 4 bases at J, with 14 bases between the two ends. Germline CDR1 reads MNHEY; CDR2 reads SMNVEV (reference sequence). The CDR3 totals 14 residues.

The chain couples TRBV5-1 to TRBJ2-1; TRBD1 agrees at 9 bases. CDR3 length: 14 residues. Germline V gives CDR1 SGHRS, CDR2 YFSETQ. Trimming took 5 bases from V and 4 from J; bases not matched to a gene: 4. The CDR3 region is CASRTGGEYNEQFF. The CDR3 DNA follows: TGCGCCAGCAGAACAGGGGGCGAGTACAATGAGCAGTTCTTC.

The chain has TRBV25-1 and TRBJ2-1, with D tentatively TRBD2 (6 bases). The ends were cut back, 6 bases at V and 8 bases at J, with 11 bases in the middle. The germline CDR1 and CDR2 sequences are MGHDK and SYGVNS. The CDR3 spans 12 residues. DNA of the CDR3: TGTGCCAGCAGGGTACTAGCCTATGAGCAGTTCTTC. This translates into CASRVLAYEQFF. The full variable domain, with the rest looked up from reference TRBV25-1 and TRBJ2-1, is EADIYQTPRYLVIGTGKKITLECSQTMGHDKMYWYQQDPGMELHLIHYSYGVNSTEKGDLSSESTVSRIRTEHFPLTLESARPSHTSQYLCASRVLAYEQFFGPGTRLTVL.

This clone was observed once. The chain carries TRBV5-1 and TRBJ2-7, with TRBD1 identical over 10 bases. The CDR3 totals 15 residues. After removal of 4 bases from V and 2 bases from J, the junction contained 6 bases not matched to a gene. The germline V gene has CDR1 SGHRS and CDR2 YFSETQ. The CDR3 nucleotides are TGCGCCAGCAGCATAACCGGGACAGGGGCCTACGAGCAGTACTTC. Translating it yields CASSITGTGAYEQYF.